This TCR beta chain was sequenced during a study of blood T cell repertoires in COVID-19. For the study at large: From the United States, Italy and Spain came samples of acute and convalescent COVID-19. Nucleic acid was either cDNA or gDNA, and it came from T cells, B-cell-depleted T cells, or PBMCs.

This clone was counted between two and nine times. This sample includes further DNA sequences coding for the same CDR3. Per the study methods: Estimation of nucleated cell counts was performed using reference gene primer amplification. Clones were read by immunoSEQ multiplex PCR, and TCRdb kept only the in-frame ones, dropping some. V and J calls and clone size are those listed in that table; D and trimming were worked out from the DNA. In the table there are roughly 80,000 clones, 80% of which are singletons. The receptor's source is a man in his 60s with active or convalescent COVID-19. Sample: peripheral blood.

The CDR3 spells CASSYSAGGVYEQYF. CDR3 nucleotide sequence: TGTGCCAGCAGTTACTCAGCGGGGGGCGTCTACGAGCAGTACTTC. The V call is TRBV6-2 or TRBV6-3, the J call TRBJ2-7, with TRBD2 identical over 9 bases. Germline lookup yields CDR1 MNHEY and CDR2 SVGEGT. This CDR3 region has 15 residues. After removal of 0 bases from V and 3 bases from J, the junction contained 3 bases not matched to a gene.